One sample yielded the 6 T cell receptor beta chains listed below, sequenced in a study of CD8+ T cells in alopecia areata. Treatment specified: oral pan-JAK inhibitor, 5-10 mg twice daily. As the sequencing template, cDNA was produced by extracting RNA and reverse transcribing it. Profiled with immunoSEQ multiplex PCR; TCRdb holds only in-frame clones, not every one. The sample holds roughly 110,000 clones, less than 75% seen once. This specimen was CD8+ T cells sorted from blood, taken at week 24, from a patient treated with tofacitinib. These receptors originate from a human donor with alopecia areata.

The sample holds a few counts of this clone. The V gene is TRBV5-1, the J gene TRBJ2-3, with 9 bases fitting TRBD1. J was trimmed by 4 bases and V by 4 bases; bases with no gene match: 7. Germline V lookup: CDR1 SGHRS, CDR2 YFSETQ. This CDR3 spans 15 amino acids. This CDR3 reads CASSPGQGDSDTQYF. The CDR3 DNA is TGCGCCAGCAGCCCGGGACAGGGAGATTCAGATACGCAGTATTTT.

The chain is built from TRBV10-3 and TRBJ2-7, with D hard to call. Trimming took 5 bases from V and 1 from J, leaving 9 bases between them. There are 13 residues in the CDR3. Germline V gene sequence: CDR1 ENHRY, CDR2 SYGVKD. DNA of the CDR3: TGTGCCATCAGTTTGTCCAGTTCCTACGAGCAGTACTTC. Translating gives CAISLSSSYEQYF.

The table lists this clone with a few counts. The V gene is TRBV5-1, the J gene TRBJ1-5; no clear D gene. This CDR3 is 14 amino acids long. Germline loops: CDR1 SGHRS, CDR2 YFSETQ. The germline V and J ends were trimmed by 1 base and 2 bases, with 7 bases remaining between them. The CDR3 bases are TGCGCCAGCAGCTTGAACGGAGGCAATCAGCCCCAGCATTTT. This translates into CASSLNGGNQPQHF.

CDR3: CATSRDGTAYEQYF. The DNA for the CDR3 is TGTGCCACCAGCAGAGATGGCACAGCCTACGAGCAGTACTTC. The rearrangement links TRBV15 to TRBJ2-7, with D unresolved. V gave up 0 bases and J gave up 2 bases, with 8 bases separating them. CDR1 LNHNV and CDR2 YYDKDF come from the germline V gene (reference sequence). The length of the CDR3 is 14 residues.

Written as DNA, the CDR3 is TGTGCCAGCAGCTTAGTAAGTGCGGGGGCCTACAATGAGCAGTTCTTC. This sequence encodes CASSLVSAGAYNEQFF. The chain joins TRBV7-9 to TRBJ2-1; 7 nucleotides align to TRBD2. The junction had 5 bases not matched to a gene; V was cut back by 1 base and J by 2 bases. Germline V gene data show CDR1 as SEHNR and CDR2 as FQNEAQ (reference sequence). This CDR3 comprises 16 residues.

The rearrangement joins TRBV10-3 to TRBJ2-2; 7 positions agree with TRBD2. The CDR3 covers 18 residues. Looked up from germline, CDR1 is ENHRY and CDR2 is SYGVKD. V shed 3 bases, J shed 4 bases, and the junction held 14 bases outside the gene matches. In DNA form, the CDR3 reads TGTGCCATCAGTGAAAATCGAGCTAGCGGTTCTACCACCGGGGAGCTGTTTTTT. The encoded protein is CAISENRASGSTTGELFF.